Listed below are T cell receptor beta chains from one sample, sequenced in a study of neurological immune-mediated disorders. Using its own MiXCR run on the 5' RACE reads, TCRdb lists one record per CDR3 protein. Counted here are fewer than 60,000 distinct CDR3 sequences, 10% occurring once; the ten biggest clones make up roughly 5.3%. The sequencing sample was made of PBMCs. The receptors derive from a man aged 65 to 85 with HTLV-1-associated myelopathy (HAM/TSP). Each CDR3 is given with its conserved first and last residue. D genes are given only for firm matches. Clone size is given for some rows only: seen once, a few or many times, or a class if the clone is expanded.

>TRBJ2-7|-|TRBV5-1|many
CASSLDGRMTYEQYF
TGCGCCAGCAGCCTGGACGGTCGAATGACCTACGAGCAGTACTTC
>TRBJ2-7|TRBD2|TRBV25-1|many
CASSGTSIEQYF
TGTGCCAGCAGTGGGACTAGCATCGAGCAGTACTTC
>TRBJ1-3|-|TRBV28|many
CASSLVLGTGGSGNTIYF
TGTGCCAGCAGTTTGGTTCTGGGAACTGGCGGATCTGGAAACACCATATATTTT
>TRBJ1-6|-|TRBV9|many
CASSVGHGNSPLHF
TGTGCCAGCAGCGTAGGGCACGGTAATTCACCCCTCCACTTT
>TRBJ2-1|-|TRBV5-1|many
CASRQGIKEQFF
TGCGCCAGTAGACAAGGTATAAAAGAGCAGTTCTTC
>TRBJ1-3|-|TRBV7-2|many
CASSLVGGLGEYTIYF
TGTGCCAGCAGCTTAGTGGGGGGACTCGGTGAATACACCATATATTTT
>TRBJ2-2|TRBD2|TRBV9|many
CASMAGGAGELFF
TGTGCCAGCATGGCGGGAGGAGCCGGGGAGCTGTTTTTT
>TRBJ2-3|-|TRBV12-3/TRBV12-4|many
CVSRVGRLTDTQYF
TGTGTCAGCAGGGTGGGGCGCCTCACAGATACGCAGTATTTT
>TRBJ2-7|-|TRBV5-8|many
CASSLRGIASDEQYF
TGTGCCAGCAGCTTGAGGGGAATCGCCTCCGACGAGCAGTACTTC
>TRBJ2-2|-|TRBV9|many
CASSPSGVHTGELFF
TGTGCCAGCAGCCCCTCGGGGGTCCACACCGGGGAGCTGTTTTTT
>TRBJ2-1|-|TRBV7-6|-
CASRLEPIGNEQLF
TGTGCCAGCAGATTAGAGCCTATAGGCAATGAGCAGTTATTC
>TRBJ2-7|TRBD2|TRBV7-9|many
CASSLALGAASGRETQYF
TGTGCCAGCAGCTTAGCCCTTGGGGCGGCTAGCGGGAGGGAGACGCAGTACTTC
>TRBJ2-1|-|TRBV29-1|many
CSGGPINEQFF
TGCAGCGGCGGTCCGATCAATGAGCAGTTCTTC
>TRBJ2-5|-|TRBV5-1|many
CASSLWGEETQYF
TGCGCCAGCAGCTTGTGGGGGGAAGAGACCCAGTACTTC
>TRBJ2-2|-|TRBV5-1|medium-sized
CASSLVFGSTNTGELFF
TGCGCCAGCAGCTTGGTTTTCGGGAGCACGAACACCGGGGAGCTGTTTTTT
>TRBJ2-3|TRBD1|TRBV7-9|many
CASSPWTGASTDTQYF
TGTGCCAGCAGCCCCTGGACAGGGGCTAGCACAGATACGCAGTATTTT
>TRBJ1-2|TRBD1|TRBV7-2|many
CASSLAGGTGVRGYTF
TGTGCCAGCAGCTTAGCGGGCGGGACAGGGGTCCGCGGCTACACCTTC
>TRBJ2-7|-|TRBV5-1|medium-sized
CASSPKEPFKWGGEQYF
TGCGCCAGCAGCCCTAAAGAGCCATTTAAATGGGGAGGCGAGCAGTACTTC
>TRBJ1-2|-|TRBV12-3/TRBV12-4|many
CASSLGGSNYGYTF
TGTGCCAGCAGTCTTGGTGGCAGTAACTATGGCTACACCTTC
>TRBJ2-5|-|TRBV24-1|many
CATSETTNQETQYF
TGTGCCACCAGTGAAACGACTAACCAAGAGACCCAGTACTTC
>TRBJ2-3|TRBD2|TRBV7-9|-
CATSGREGLNTDTQYF
TGTGCCACCTCTGGCAGGGAGGGCCTAAATACAGATACGCAGTATTTT
>TRBJ1-1|-|TRBV5-1|many
CASSSSGTGGGTEAFF
TGCGCCAGCAGCTCATCCGGGACCGGCGGAGGGACTGAAGCTTTCTTT
>TRBJ1-5|-|TRBV6-6|many
CASSYPDNNQPQHF
TGTGCCAGCAGTTACCCGGACAACAATCAGCCCCAGCATTTT
>TRBJ2-1|-|TRBV24-1|-
CATSDWRLQGHEQFF
TGTGCCACCAGTGATTGGAGACTTCAGGGGCATGAGCAGTTCTTC
>TRBJ2-1|TRBD2|TRBV9|many
CASSPGLAGRSEQFF
TGTGCCAGCAGTCCGGGACTAGCGGGAAGGAGTGAGCAGTTCTTC
>TRBJ2-7|-|TRBV3-1|many
CASSQVPLNYEQYF
TGTGCCAGCAGCCAAGTCCCCTTGAACTACGAGCAGTACTTC
>TRBJ2-1|-|TRBV9|few
CASSVEPGWVDEQFF
TGTGCCAGCAGCGTAGAACCAGGGTGGGTAGATGAGCAGTTCTTC
>TRBJ2-7|TRBD1|TRBV20-1|many
CSASYTGQGAPEQYF
TGCAGTGCTTCCTATACGGGACAGGGTGCCCCCGAGCAGTACTTC
>TRBJ2-5|-|TRBV27|many
CASSLSKSGQETQYF
TGTGCCAGCAGTTTATCGAAGTCAGGACAAGAGACCCAGTACTTC
>TRBJ2-7|-|TRBV5-1|many
CASSLAQGSYEQYF
TGCGCCAGCAGCTTGGCACAGGGTTCCTACGAGCAGTACTTC
>TRBJ2-1|-|TRBV11-2|many
CASSLGIGVEQFF
TGTGCCAGCAGCTTGGGCATTGGAGTTGAGCAGTTCTTC
>TRBJ2-7|-|TRBV27|many
CASRNYGSYEQYF
TGTGCCAGCCGTAACTATGGGTCCTACGAGCAGTACTTC
>TRBJ1-2|-|TRBV19|many
CASSIDLDGVGDYGYTF
TGTGCCAGTAGTATAGACCTGGACGGCGTCGGGGACTATGGCTACACCTTC
>TRBJ2-2|TRBD2|TRBV3-1|many
CASSQGGGRNTGELFF
TGTGCCAGCAGCCAAGGGGGAGGGAGGAACACCGGGGAGCTGTTTTTT
>TRBJ2-7|-|TRBV7-2|many
CASSLGVIPPSEQYF
TGTGCCAGCAGCTTAGGAGTTATCCCACCCTCAGAGCAGTACTTC
>TRBJ2-2|TRBD2|TRBV5-1|-
CASSLALLAGAGTGELFF
TGCGCCAGCAGCTTGGCCCTTCTAGCGGGAGCAGGCACCGGGGAGCTGTTTTTT
>TRBJ2-1|-|TRBV9|-
CASSTYTGEQFF
TGTGCCAGCAGCACATACACGGGGGAGCAGTTCTTC
>TRBJ2-1|TRBD2|TRBV6-5|many
CASSRGGESYNEQFF
TGTGCCAGCAGCCGTGGGGGGGAGTCCTACAATGAGCAGTTCTTC
>TRBJ2-1|-|TRBV29-1|-
CSVEVFRDLIYNEQFF
TGCAGCGTTGAGGTCTTCCGGGACTTGATATACAATGAGCAGTTCTTC
>TRBJ2-3|TRBD2|TRBV20-1|many
CSANRLAGITDTQYF
TGCAGTGCTAACAGACTAGCGGGTATCACAGATACGCAGTATTTT
>TRBJ2-7|-|TRBV13|many
CASSLARNEQYF
TGTGCCAGCAGCTTAGCACGTAATGAGCAGTACTTC
>TRBJ2-3|-|TRBV7-3|many
CASSSQYPHFF
TGTGCCAGCAGCTCGCAGTATCCCCATTTTTTT
>TRBJ1-5|-|TRBV12-3/TRBV12-4|many
CASSLQGTQPQHF
TGTGCCAGCAGTTTGCAGGGAACTCAGCCCCAGCATTTT
>TRBJ1-4|-|TRBV12-3/TRBV12-4|many
CASSLGQLWRFEKLFF
TGTGCCAGCAGTTTAGGACAGCTTTGGAGGTTTGAAAAACTGTTTTTT
>TRBJ1-1|-|TRBV5-1|many
CASSFGQRHNTEAFF
TGCGCCAGCAGCTTCGGACAGCGACATAACACTGAAGCTTTCTTT
>TRBJ1-5|TRBD1|TRBV7-8|many
CASSRLVQGVSNQPQHF
TGTGCCAGCAGCCGACTCGTACAGGGGGTCTCCAATCAGCCCCAGCATTTT
>TRBJ1-2|TRBD1|TRBV5-6|many
CASSLGALSGTGNYGYTF
TGTGCCAGCAGCTTGGGGGCCCTGTCCGGGACAGGGAACTATGGCTACACCTTC
>TRBJ2-1|TRBD2|TRBV7-8|many
CASSADLGLKNEQFF
TGTGCCAGCAGCGCCGATTTGGGACTAAAAAATGAGCAGTTCTTC
>TRBJ2-2|-|TRBV3-1|many
CASSQRSGATGELFF
TGTGCCAGCAGCCAAAGATCGGGGGCTACCGGGGAGCTGTTTTTT
>TRBJ2-3|-|TRBV5-1|many
CASSWGAGRTDTQYF
TGCGCCAGCAGCTGGGGAGCGGGCCGCACAGATACGCAGTATTTT
>TRBJ2-3|-|TRBV5-1|many
CASNPSGSTDTQYF
TGCGCCAGCAACCCAAGCGGGAGCACAGATACGCAGTATTTT
>TRBJ1-6|TRBD1|TRBV20-1|many
CSAFQGGISSPLHF
TGCAGTGCCTTCCAGGGGGGAATTAGTTCACCCCTCCACTTT
>TRBJ1-4|-|TRBV9|many
CASSINQAREKLFF
TGTGCCAGCAGCATAAACCAGGCCCGGGAAAAACTGTTTTTT
>TRBJ1-2|-|TRBV7-8|many
CASSLGGANYGYTF
TGTGCCAGCAGCTTAGGGGGTGCTAACTATGGCTACACCTTC
>TRBJ2-7|TRBD2|TRBV12-3/TRBV12-4|many
CASSRGTSGAYEQYF
TGTGCCAGCAGCCGAGGGACTAGCGGGGCCTACGAGCAGTACTTC
>TRBJ1-2|-|TRBV9|many
CASTPGTRVGYTF
TGTGCCAGCACTCCCGGGACAAGAGTGGGCTACACCTTC
>TRBJ2-2|-|TRBV6-2/TRBV6-3|many
CASRPWGWKNTGELFF
TGTGCCAGCAGACCCTGGGGCTGGAAGAACACCGGGGAGCTGTTTTTT
>TRBJ2-7|TRBD2|TRBV9|many
CASSPPGASGSSEQYF
TGTGCCAGCAGCCCACCCGGGGCTAGCGGGAGCAGTGAGCAGTACTTC
>TRBJ1-2|-|TRBV12-3/TRBV12-4|many
CASSPIISDVFSYTF
TGTGCCAGCAGTCCTATTATCTCGGACGTATTTAGCTACACCTTC
>TRBJ1-1|-|TRBV7-2|many
CASSIDSFEAFF
TGTGCCAGCAGCATAGACAGTTTTGAAGCTTTCTTT